The rows below give T cell receptor beta chains drawn from one sample of a study of technical replicates of blood from several donors. Assay used: immunoSEQ multiplex PCR; TCRdb lists only in-frame clones, some missing. The data hold roughly 76,000 clones, with 90% to 95% observed a single time. Sequenced sample: T cells isolated from PBMCs. These receptors were collected from a human donor in good health. The CDR3 runs from the conserved cysteine through the conserved F or W. A D gene is named only where the DNA matches it firmly. Not every row has a clone size; where given, it reads once, few, many or a size class.

>TRBJ2-5|TRBV7-9|TRBD1|.
TGTGCCAGCAGCTCTGGTCGAGTTAGGGACAGCGAGACCCAGTACTTC
CASSSGRVRDSETQYF
>TRBJ2-7|TRBV6-1|TRBD1|.
TGTGCCATCAATACAGGGGCCTACGAGCAGTACTTC
CAINTGAYEQYF
>TRBJ2-5|TRBV27|TRBD2|.
TGTGCCAGCAGTCTTCCTACTAGCGGGGGGATCCAAGAGACCCAGTACTTC
CASSLPTSGGIQETQYF
>TRBJ2-2|TRBV6-6|TRBD1|.
TGTGCCAGCAGTTACTCGTCAGGGGGGAACACCGGGGAGCTGTTTTTT
CASSYSSGGNTGELFF
>TRBJ2-2|TRBV7-8|TRBD1|.
TGTGCCAGCAGCGCCGGGACAGGGTTAGCGTACACTAACACCGGGGAGCTGTTTTTT
CASSAGTGLAYTNTGELFF
>TRBJ2-3|TRBV6-5|.|once
TGTGCCAGCGCCGGACTACCGCTCACAGATACGCAGTATTTT
CASAGLPLTDTQYF
>TRBJ2-1|TRBV11-2|TRBD2|.
TGTGCCAGCAGTCTACCTCCCGGGGGGAATGAGCAGTTCTTC
CASSLPPGGNEQFF
>TRBJ2-2|TRBV2|TRBD2|.
TGTGCCAGCATGGGGCGGGAGCGGACCGGGGAGCTGTTTTTT
CASMGRERTGELFF
>TRBJ2-1|TRBV5-1|TRBD1|once
TGCGCCAGCAGCGTCGGGACAGTAAATGAGCAGTTCTTC
CASSVGTVNEQFF
>TRBJ2-2|TRBV11-1|TRBD2|.
TGTGCCAGCAGCCAGGCAGGACTAGCGGGGGGCTGGCACGGGGAGCTGTTTTTT
CASSQAGLAGGWHGELFF
>TRBJ1-1|TRBV27|.|.
TGTGCCAGCAGCCCCAGGCGGGGATTACCTGAAGCTTTCTTT
CASSPRRGLPEAFF
>TRBJ1-2|TRBV21-1|.|.
TGTGCCAGCAGCCCCGAAGGTACAGCTTATCCGATTCCTCTCTATGGCTACACCTTC
CASSPEGTAYPIPLYGYTF
>TRBJ2-7|TRBV13|.|.
TGTGCCAGCAGCGGTAGCTCCTACGAGCAGTACTTC
CASSGSSYEQYF
>TRBJ1-2|TRBV7-9|TRBD1|.
TGTGCCAGCAGCGTACAGGGGGCGGGCTATGGCTACACCTTC
CASSVQGAGYGYTF
>TRBJ2-2|TRBV6-1|TRBD1|.
TGTGCCAGCAGTGGTTGGACAGGCGACACCGGGGAGCTGTTTTTT
CASSGWTGDTGELFF
>TRBJ2-7|TRBV19|.|.
TGTGCCAGTAGTATCCAGGTTTCCTACGAGCAGTACTTC
CASSIQVSYEQYF
>TRBJ2-3|TRBV11-2|.|.
TGTGCCAGCAGCGGGACTGGGGATACGCAGTATTTT
CASSGTGDTQYF
>TRBJ1-3|TRBV6-1|TRBD1|.
TGTGCCAGCAGTAGCCAAAGGGGGCCCGGAAACACCATATATTTT
CASSSQRGPGNTIYF
>TRBJ1-2|TRBV6-5|.|.
TGTGCCAGCAGTCAATCGAACTATCAGGGAAAAACCTTC
CASSQSNYQGKTF
>TRBJ2-3|TRBV5-1|TRBD1|.
TGCGCCAGCAGCCGAGCCGGAGACAGGGGGGGAGATACGCAGTATTTT
CASSRAGDRGGDTQYF
>TRBJ1-2|TRBV11-2|.|.
TGTGCCAGCACCCCAAATTCGGGGATCGCCGGACATGGCTACACCTTC
CASTPNSGIAGHGYTF
>TRBJ2-5|TRBV7-9|TRBD1|.
TGTGCCAGCAGCTCAGGGGACAGTGAAGAGACCCAGTACTTC
CASSSGDSEETQYF
>TRBJ1-4|TRBV6-1|.|.
TGTGCCAGCAGTGAAGCGTTTCATGCAGCAACTAATGAAAAACTGTTTTTT
CASSEAFHAATNEKLFF
>TRBJ1-5|TRBV19|TRBD1|.
TGTGCCAGTACCGACCACGCAGGGGGCACATATCAGCCCCAGCATTTT
CASTDHAGGTYQPQHF
>TRBJ2-6|TRBV19|TRBD1|.
TGTGCCAGTAAAGGGACAGCTGGGGCCAACGTCCTGACTTTC
CASKGTAGANVLTF
>TRBJ1-2|TRBV19|TRBD1|.
TGTGCCAGTAGTACCCCCGGACAGGACTATGGCTACACCTTC
CASSTPGQDYGYTF
>TRBJ2-3|TRBV6-1|TRBD2|.
TGTGCCAGCAGTGAAGGGGTCCTAGCGGGACGCACAGATACGCAGTATTTT
CASSEGVLAGRTDTQYF
>TRBJ2-2|TRBV5-6|.|.
TGTGCCAGCAGCTTGTCCGGGGGGCGGACCGGGGAGCTGTTTTTT
CASSLSGGRTGELFF
>TRBJ1-5|TRBV28|.|once
TGTGCCAGCAGCGCGGGGGGCAATCAGCCCCAGCATTTT
CASSAGGNQPQHF
>TRBJ2-2|TRBV7-2|.|once
TGTGCCAGCAGCTTATCGGGCACCGGGGAGCTGTTTTTT
CASSLSGTGELFF
>TRBJ1-1|TRBV5-1|.|.
TGCGCCAGCAGCTTGGCCGGAGGGCCCAACACTGAAGCTTTCTTT
CASSLAGGPNTEAFF
>TRBJ1-2|TRBV14|.|.
TGTGCCAGCAGCCAATTGGGAGGGCGAGGCTTCTATGGCTACACCTTC
CASSQLGGRGFYGYTF
>TRBJ1-3|TRBV19|.|.
TGTGCCAGTATTGACAGACCGAGCTCTGGAAACACCATATATTTT
CASIDRPSSGNTIYF
>TRBJ2-3|TRBV5-1|TRBD1|.
TGCGCCAGCAGCCCTCAACTACAGGGGGTTGGGGATACGCAGTATTTT
CASSPQLQGVGDTQYF
>TRBJ1-2|TRBV6-1|.|.
TGTGCCAGCAGTGAAGGGGCCGGGAGTTTCTATGGCTACACCTTC
CASSEGAGSFYGYTF
>TRBJ2-3|TRBV15|TRBD1|.
TGTGCCACCAGCAGAGATACCCTGGGACAGGGGATGATGGGAGATACGCAGTATTTT
CATSRDTLGQGMMGDTQYF
>TRBJ2-7|TRBV4-2|TRBD1|once
TGTGCCAGCAGCCGACTTGACAGGGACGAGCAGTACTTC
CASSRLDRDEQYF
>TRBJ1-5|TRBV7-9|TRBD1|.
TGTGCCAGCAGCTGGGACAGGGCTCCTCAGCCCCAGCATTTT
CASSWDRAPQPQHF
>TRBJ1-2|TRBV6-1|.|.
TGTGCCAGCGCCCGGGGTCAGGACTATGGCTACACCTTC
CASARGQDYGYTF
>TRBJ2-1|TRBV28|.|.
TGTGCCAGCAGTTTAACTAGGCAGGATGAGCAGTTCTTC
CASSLTRQDEQFF
>TRBJ2-4|TRBV30|.|.
TGTGCCTGGAATTCGGGAGTAAACATTCAGTACTTC
CAWNSGVNIQYF
>TRBJ2-2|TRBV28|.|.
TGTGCCAGGAGTCTCAGGGGGCTAGCGGGGCCCCGGAACACCGGGGAGCTGTTTTTT
CARSLRGLAGPRNTGELFF
>TRBJ2-7|TRBV6-5|.|.
TGTGCCAGCAGTTACGGCTCCGAGCAGTACTTC
CASSYGSEQYF
>TRBJ2-1|TRBV4-2|TRBD1|.
TGTGCCAGCAGCCAAGTGTTCAGGGGGCTCGGTGAGCAGTTCTTC
CASSQVFRGLGEQFF
>TRBJ2-5|TRBV27|TRBD2|.
TGTGCCAGCACCGATAGCGGGGCCACGGGGACCCAGTACTTC
CASTDSGATGTQYF
>TRBJ1-1|TRBV6-5|.|.
TGTGCCAGCAGTTTCGGGCCTAGAGAGGGAAACACTGAAGCTTTCTTT
CASSFGPREGNTEAFF
>TRBJ1-4|TRBV18|.|.
TGTGCCAGCTCACCACCCGGACAGCGTAATGAAAAACTGTTTTTT
CASSPPGQRNEKLFF
>TRBJ1-5|TRBV6-6|.|.
TGTGCCAGCAGTTACTCGAGGATGAGCAATCAGCCCCAGCATTTT
CASSYSRMSNQPQHF
>TRBJ2-7|TRBV18|TRBD1|.
TGTGCCAGCTCACCGACCCTGTCGGGACAGGGGACCTACGAGCAGTACTTC
CASSPTLSGQGTYEQYF
>TRBJ1-2|TRBV21-1|.|.
TGTGCCAGCCCCCCGGGACAGGGGGCTCGTGGCTACACCTTC
CASPPGQGARGYTF
>TRBJ1-2|TRBV4-1|.|.
TGCGCCAGCAGCCCCCGCAGGGAAGGCTATGGCTACACCTTC
CASSPRREGYGYTF
>TRBJ2-7|TRBV2|.|.
TGTGCCAGCAGTGAAGACAGATACTACGAGCAGTACTTC
CASSEDRYYEQYF
>TRBJ2-1|TRBV5-1|.|.
TGCGCCAGCAGCTTAAACAGGTATAATGAGCAGTTCTTC
CASSLNRYNEQFF
>TRBJ2-3|TRBV4-1|.|.
TGCGCCAGCAGCCAAGATGAGAGGTTTTCAGATACGCAGTATTTT
CASSQDERFSDTQYF
>TRBJ2-7|TRBV7-9|TRBD2|.
TGTGCCAGCAGCTTAGCATGGGGACTAGCGGCGAGGGAGCAGTACTTC
CASSLAWGLAAREQYF
>TRBJ1-5|TRBV27|TRBD1|.
TGTGCCAGCAGTTGGACAGGGGAAAGTCAGCCCCAGCATTTT
CASSWTGESQPQHF
>TRBJ2-5|TRBV5-1|.|.
TGCGCCAGCAGCCAGGGCAGTTATTTTCAAGAGACCCAGTACTTC
CASSQGSYFQETQYF